These 10 T cell receptor beta chains were all obtained from the same sample, sequenced in a study of shared clonotypes between healthy human individuals. This table comes from immunoSEQ multiplex PCR, and its TCRdb copy is limited to in-frame clones, with some not included. The table lists approximately 530,000 clones, about 96% of them singletons. Sequencing was carried out using naive CD4+ T cells sorted from blood. Subset meaning: CD45RA+ positively selected. These receptors originate from a woman in her twenties or thirties in good health.

V is TRBV27 and J is TRBJ2-1; the D gene is possibly TRBD2 (6 bases). V shed 5 bases and J shed 3 bases, with 20 bases lying between them. CDR3 size: 17 residues. Looked up from germline, CDR1 is MNHEY and CDR2 is SMNVEV (reference sequence). CDR3 protein: CASSSDGRLGLYNEQFF. For the CDR3, the DNA is TGTGCCAGCAGTAGTGACGGGAGACTAGGCCTCTACAATGAGCAGTTCTTC.

This sequence joins TRBV23-1 and TRBJ2-7; 11 bases align to TRBD1. TRBV23-1 falls under the ORF class, with uncertain function. V trimming: 2 bases; J trimming: 1 base; junction bases outside the gene matches: 10. The CDR3 extends over 18 amino acids. The CDR3 loop reads CASSQGGFGDRGSYEQYF. CDR3 sequence (DNA): TGCGCCAGCAGTCAAGGGGGCTTTGGGGACAGGGGGTCCTACGAGCAGTACTTC.

The genes are TRBV7-8 and TRBJ2-7; TRBD2 matches at 9 bases. Germline loops: CDR1 SGHVS, CDR2 FQNEAQ. The V gene end was trimmed by 4 bases and the J gene end by 0 bases; junction bases not matched to a gene: 4. This CDR3 has 15 residues. This CDR3 reads CASSSGLARSYEQYF. The CDR3 nucleotides are TGTGCCAGCAGCTCGGGACTAGCTCGCTCCTACGAGCAGTACTTC.

The rearrangement links TRBV7-6 to TRBJ1-3; D remains ambiguous. Germline CDR1 is SGHVS and CDR2 is FNYEAQ. V was pared by 1 base and J by 0 bases, with 7 bases between. The CDR3 is 15 amino acids. CDR3 nucleotides: TGTGCCAGCAGCTTAGACAGAAGCTCTGGAAACACCATATATTTT. The encoded protein is CASSLDRSSGNTIYF. Using reference TRBV7-6 and TRBJ1-3 for the parts outside the CDR3, the full variable domain is GAGVSQSPRYKVTKRGQDVALRCDPISGHVSLYWYRQALGQGPEFLTYFNYEAQQDKSGLPNDRFSAERPEGSISTLTIQRTEQRDSAMYRCASSLDRSSGNTIYFGEGSWLTVV.

The chain joins TRBV19 to TRBJ1-1, with D maybe TRBD1 (5 bases). The germline V gene encodes CDR1 LNHDA and CDR2 SQIVND (reference sequence). Trimming pared 3 bases from V and 5 bases from J, leaving 16 bases between. The CDR3 covers 15 residues. The chain's CDR3 is CASSIRTDGGTEAFF. For the CDR3, the DNA is TGTGCCAGTAGTATCAGGACTGACGGGGGGACTGAAGCTTTCTTT.

This chain links TRBV5-1 with TRBJ1-4; 7 bases match TRBD1. Germline CDR1 SGHRS, CDR2 YFSETQ. The J segment lost 2 bases and the V segment lost 4 bases, leaving 2 bases of the junction unmatched. The CDR3 is 14 amino acids. CDR3 residues: CASSKDRTNEKLFF. CDR3 DNA sequence: TGCGCCAGCAGCAAGGACAGGACTAATGAAAAACTGTTTTTT.

The chain is built from TRBV27 and TRBJ1-5, with D tentatively TRBD1 (5 bases). The germline V gene has CDR1 MNHEY and CDR2 SMNVEV (reference sequence). The CDR3 has 15 residues. Trimming stripped 6 bases from V and 9 bases from J, with 21 bases between. The CDR3: CASSPSWGDVSPQHF. The DNA for the CDR3 is TGTGCCAGCAGCCCTAGCTGGGGCGACGTATCGCCCCAGCATTTT.

In this sample, this clone turned up once. This chain links TRBV2 with TRBJ2-1; D is undetermined. The V end was cut by 6 bases, the J end by 0 bases, with 6 bases between. The CDR3 has 13 residues. The germline gives CDR1 SNHLY, CDR2 FYNNEI. The DNA of the CDR3 is TGTGCCAGCAGGGAAAGCTCCTACAATGAGCAGTTCTTC. Translating gives CASRESSYNEQFF.

The rearrangement joins TRBV7-3 to TRBJ1-3, with TRBD1 matching 8 bases. The germline gives CDR1 SGHTA, CDR2 FQGTGA. This CDR3 is 16 amino acids long. After removal of 3 bases from V and 0 bases from J, the junction contained 4 bases not matched to a gene. CDR3 amino acids: CASSFRQGHSGNTIYF. CDR3 nucleotides: TGTGCCAGCAGCTTCCGACAGGGGCACTCTGGAAACACCATATATTTT.

The rearrangement uses TRBV7-9 and TRBJ2-3; TRBD2 aligns across 11 bases. There are 18 residues in the CDR3. CDR1 and CDR2 (germline): SEHNR, FQNEAQ (reference sequence). J lost 0 bases, V lost 2 bases, and 7 bases had no gene match. The chain's CDR3 is CASSLNSGRARSTDTQYF. The CDR3, as DNA: TGTGCCAGCAGCTTAAATAGCGGGAGGGCCCGGAGCACAGATACGCAGTATTTT. Full variable domain (remainder filled in from reference TRBV7-9 and TRBJ2-3): DTGVSQNPRHKITKRGQNVTFRCDPISEHNRLYWYRQTLGQGPEFLTYFQNEAQLEKSRLLSDRFSAERPKGSFSTLEIQRTEQGDSAMYLCASSLNSGRARSTDTQYFGPGTRLTVL.